The clone carrying this T cell receptor beta chain was picked up a small number of times. Germline loops: CDR1 SQVTM, CDR2 ANQGSEA. The V gene lost 4 bases and the J gene lost 1 base, with 13 bases spanning the gap. This CDR3 has 14 residues. The data are from a study of shared clonotypes between healthy human individuals. Donors were Caucasian adults residing in Nashville, Tennessee, USA. This table comes from immunoSEQ multiplex PCR, and its TCRdb copy is limited to in-frame clones, with some not included. The profile covers 2,500,000 or so clones, with about 90% appearing a single time and approximately 0.39% taken by the ten largest.

The origin of this receptor is a man aged 18 to 30 in good health. Some clones in this sample may be carry-over from other donors' samples. This chain uses TRBV29-1 with TRBJ1-1, with TRBD1 as a possible D gene (6 bases). The source material was naive CD4+ T cells from PBMCs. As for subset: CD45RA+ positively selected. The CDR3 reads CSVVGALGNTEAFF. CDR3 bases: TGCAGCGTTGTGGGGGCTTTGGGGAACACTGAAGCTTTCTTT.